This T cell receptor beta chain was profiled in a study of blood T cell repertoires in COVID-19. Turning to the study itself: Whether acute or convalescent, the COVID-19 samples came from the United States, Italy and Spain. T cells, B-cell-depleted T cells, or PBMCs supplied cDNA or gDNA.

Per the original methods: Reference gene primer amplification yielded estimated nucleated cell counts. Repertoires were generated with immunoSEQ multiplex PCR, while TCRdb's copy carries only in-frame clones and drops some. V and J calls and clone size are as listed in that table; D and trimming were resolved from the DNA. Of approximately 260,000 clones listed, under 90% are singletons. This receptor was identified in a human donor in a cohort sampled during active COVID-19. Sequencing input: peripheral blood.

CDR3 bases: TGTGCCAGCAGCTCAGGGACAGGGAGCTCTGGGGCCAACGTCCTGACTTTC. This sequence encodes CASSSGTGSSGANVLTF. The rearrangement joins TRBV5-4 to TRBJ2-6; 9 bases are a match to TRBD1. V was clipped by 3 bases and J by 0 bases; unmatched bases: 4. The CDR3 spans 17 residues. Germline CDR1 and CDR2: SGHNT and YYREEE (reference sequence).